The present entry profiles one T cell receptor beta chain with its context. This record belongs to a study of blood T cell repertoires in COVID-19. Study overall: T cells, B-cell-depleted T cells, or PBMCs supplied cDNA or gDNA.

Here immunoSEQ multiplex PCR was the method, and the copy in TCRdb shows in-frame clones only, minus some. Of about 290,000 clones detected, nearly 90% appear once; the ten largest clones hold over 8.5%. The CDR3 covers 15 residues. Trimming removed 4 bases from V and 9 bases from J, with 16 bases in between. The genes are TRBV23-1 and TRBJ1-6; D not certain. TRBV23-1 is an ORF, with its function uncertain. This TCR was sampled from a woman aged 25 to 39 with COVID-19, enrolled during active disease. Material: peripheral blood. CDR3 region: CASSPLSGVSSPLHF. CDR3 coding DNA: TGCGCCAGCAGTCCCCTTTCCGGGGTAAGTTCACCCCTCCACTTT.